This TCR beta chain was recorded in a study of blood T cells in healthy people across ages. Regarding the study as a whole: Naive and antigen-experienced cells could not be conclusively compared, given unsorted PBMCs.

Germline V gives CDR1 SGHTA, CDR2 FQGTGA. The CDR3 loop spans 13 amino acids. Trimming removed 5 bases from V and 3 bases from J, with 10 bases in between. A second PCR of roughly 7 to 11 cycles used a sample-barcoded 5' primer and a J-beta primer mix. Via MiXCR, TCRdb re-called the 5' RACE reads, giving one row per CDR3 protein. Among about 1.6 million distinct CDR3 sequences listed, 30% to 35% were seen once. Comment on this clonotype: The antigen is not known.

The J gene is TRBJ1-1, the V gene TRBV7-3; D may be TRBD1 (5 bases). The sequence was obtained from a woman aged 30 to 39 in good health. The source material was blood. The CDR3, as DNA: TGTGCCAGCAGCGCCAGGGTTGACACTGAAGCTTTCTTT. Protein product: CASSARVDTEAFF.